The T cell receptor beta chain described here comes from a study of T cell responses to AZD1222 COVID-19 vaccine. General observations from the study: The donor group comprised mostly white British people and more females; the analysis possibly underestimated clonal diversity. Baseline seropositivity occurred in only 5 to 7 AZD1222 recipients. Of spike-specific TCRs, nearly half reportedly target regions left unmutated in variants.

Sequenced by immunoSEQ multiplex PCR; TCRdb stores in-frame clones only, minus some. This sample has some 130,000 clones; about nine tenths occur once, and the top ten carry about 1%. Concerning this clone: What it binds is not known.

The TCR sequence derives from an adult who received the AZD1222 COVID-19 vaccine. The sample here was peripheral blood, taken 28 days after the second AZD1222 dose.

CDR3 sequence reads: CASSLRQPTDEQYF. CDR3 DNA: TGTGCCAGCAGTTTAAGGCAGCCAACCGACGAGCAGTACTTC. This chain uses TRBV27 with TRBJ2-7, with no clear D. CDR3 length equals 14 residues. The V end lost 2 bases, the J end lost 5 bases, and 13 bases lay between the germline ends. The germline gives CDR1 MNHEY, CDR2 SMNVEV (reference sequence).